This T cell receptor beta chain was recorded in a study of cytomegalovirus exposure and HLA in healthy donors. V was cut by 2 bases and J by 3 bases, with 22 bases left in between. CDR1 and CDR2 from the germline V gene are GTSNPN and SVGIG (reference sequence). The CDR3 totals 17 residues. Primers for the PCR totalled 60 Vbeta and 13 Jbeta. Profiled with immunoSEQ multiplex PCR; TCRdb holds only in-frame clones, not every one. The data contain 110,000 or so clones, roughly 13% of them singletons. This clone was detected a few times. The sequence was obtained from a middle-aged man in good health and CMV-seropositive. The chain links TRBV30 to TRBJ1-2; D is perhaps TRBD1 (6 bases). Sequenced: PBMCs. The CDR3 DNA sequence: TGTGCCTGGAGTTCCATTGTGTCGAGACAGGCACACTATGGCTACACCTTC. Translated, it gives CAWSSIVSRQAHYGYTF.